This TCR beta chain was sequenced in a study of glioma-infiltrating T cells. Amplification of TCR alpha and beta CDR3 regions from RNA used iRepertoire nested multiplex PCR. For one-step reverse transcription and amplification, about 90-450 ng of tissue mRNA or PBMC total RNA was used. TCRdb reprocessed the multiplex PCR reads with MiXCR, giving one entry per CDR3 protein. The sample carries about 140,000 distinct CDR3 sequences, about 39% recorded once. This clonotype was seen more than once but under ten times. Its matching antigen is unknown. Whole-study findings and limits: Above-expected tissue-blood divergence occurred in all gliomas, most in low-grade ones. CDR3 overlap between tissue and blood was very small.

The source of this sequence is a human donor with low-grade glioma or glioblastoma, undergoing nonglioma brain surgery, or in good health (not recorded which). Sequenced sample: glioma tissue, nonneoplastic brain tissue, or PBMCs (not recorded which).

Here the CDR3 DNA reads TGTGCCAGCTCACCGTCCGCAGGGTTCTATGGCTACACCTTC. Amino acid sequence: CASSPSAGFYGYTF. This rearrangement joins TRBV18 to TRBJ1-2; tentatively, D is TRBD1 (5 bases). Trimming cost V 3 bases and J 4 bases, with 12 bases left between them. This CDR3 spans 14 amino acids. Germline V gives CDR1 KGHSH, CDR2 LQKENI.